This TCR beta chain was sequenced for a study of blood T cell repertoires in COVID-19. Data came from immunoSEQ multiplex PCR; TCRdb stores just in-frame clones and leaves some out. The sample includes approximately 250,000 clones, roughly 86% seen only once; the top ten take roughly 8.5%. This clone was counted only a few times. Sequencing was done on a sample of peripheral blood. The clonotype comes from a middle-aged man with active or convalescent COVID-19.

CDR3 sequence reads: CASSAAQRDTQYF. The CDR3 coding sequence is TGCGCCAGCAGCGCGGCCCAGAGGGATACGCAGTATTTT. V gene TRBV5-1 combines with J gene TRBJ2-3; the D is unclear. The germline CDR1 and CDR2 sequences are SGHRS and YFSETQ. The CDR3 has 13 amino acids. Trimming left V 4 bases short and J 6 bases short, with 12 bases between.